A single sample is the source of the 14 T cell receptor beta chains below, sequenced in a study of CD4+ T cells in melanoma. The repertoire was sequenced with immunoSEQ multiplex PCR; TCRdb's copy has only in-frame clones and lacks some. The sample has about 110,000 clones; 80% to 95% are singletons. Sequenced input: peripheral blood. These receptors were taken from a human donor with melanoma.

The chain links TRBV7-3 to TRBJ2-1; 7 nucleotides align to TRBD2. This CDR3 comprises 15 residues. Trimming removed 5 bases from V and 6 bases from J; junction bases left unmatched: 10. Germline V gene lookup returns CDR1 SGHTA and CDR2 FQGTGA. DNA for the CDR3: TGTGCCAGCAGCCCCCGCCGAGCGGGAAGCAATGAGCAGTTCTTC. This sequence encodes CASSPRRAGSNEQFF.

V usage is TRBV2 and J usage is TRBJ2-2; the D is unclear. CDR1 SNHLY and CDR2 FYNNEI come from the germline V gene. V lost 4 bases and J lost 7, with 13 bases in between. This CDR3 has 14 amino acids. The CDR3 spells CASSGSTRSGELFF. DNA for the CDR3: TGTGCCAGCAGTGGAAGTACCCGGAGCGGGGAGCTGTTTTTT. The full variable domain, with the rest looked up from reference TRBV2 and TRBJ2-2, is EPEVTQTPSHQVTQMGQEVILRCVPISNHLYFYWYRQILGQKVEFLVSFYNNEISEKSEIFDDQFSVERPDGSNFTLKIRSTKLEDSAMYFCASSGSTRSGELFFGEGSRLTVL.

This rearrangement joins TRBV27 to TRBJ2-1; 7 nucleotides agree with TRBD2. CDR3 length: 15 residues. The trim removed 2 bases at V and 5 bases at J, leaving 6 bases unmatched. The germline V gene encodes CDR1 MNHEY and CDR2 SMNVEV (reference sequence). The CDR3 DNA reads as TGTGCCAGCAGTTTACCTCTAGCGGAAAACAATGAGCAGTTCTTC. Translation: CASSLPLAENNEQFF.

This chain connects TRBV7-2 to TRBJ2-5; the D gene is possibly TRBD2 (6 bases). Trimming stripped 5 bases from V and 5 bases from J, with 9 bases between. This CDR3 has 12 residues. Germline V gene lookup returns CDR1 SGHTA and CDR2 FQGNSA. CDR3 loop: CASSRAGETQYF. As DNA, the CDR3 is TGTGCCAGCAGCCGAGCGGGCGAGACCCAGTACTTC.

This chain joins TRBV28 and TRBJ2-5, with a weak D call TRBD2 (6 bases). The CDR3 loop spans 16 amino acids. Germline loops: CDR1 MDHEN, CDR2 SYDVKM. V was clipped by 3 bases and J by 4 bases, with 18 bases between them. CDR3 coding DNA: TGTGCCAGCAGTTTCTCGAGGGCGGGATGGGGAGAGACCCAGTACTTC. Its translation: CASSFSRAGWGETQYF.

This sequence joins TRBV7-9 and TRBJ2-1; 7 nucleotides align to TRBD1. The CDR3 sequence is 16 residues long. Per germline, CDR1 SEHNR and CDR2 FQNEAQ (reference sequence). V shed 4 bases, J shed 3 bases, and the junction held 9 bases outside the gene matches. This chain's CDR3 is CASSSTGASSYNEQFF. CDR3 bases: TGTGCCAGCAGCTCAACAGGGGCCTCCAGCTACAATGAGCAGTTCTTC.

This chain links TRBV18 with TRBJ2-5, with D unresolved. Trimming took 0 bases from V and 5 from J, leaving 4 bases between them. The germline CDR1 and CDR2 sequences are KGHSH and LQKENI. The CDR3 is 12 residues long. CDR3 loop: CASSPPWETQYF. CDR3 nucleotide sequence: TGTGCCAGCTCACCACCCTGGGAGACCCAGTACTTC.

The chain joins TRBV2 to TRBJ2-7, with D possibly matching TRBD1 (6 bases). The germline V and J ends were trimmed by 7 bases and 4 bases, with 11 bases remaining between them. The CDR3 runs to 12 residues. CDR1 and CDR2 from the germline V gene are SNHLY and FYNNEI. CDR3 nucleotides: TGTGCCAGCACAGGGGCCTCTTACGAGCAGTACTTC. This translates into CASTGASYEQYF.

This sequence joins TRBV7-2 and TRBJ2-1, with TRBD2 matching 10 bases. CDR3 length equals 18 residues. The V and J ends lost 2 bases and 5 bases, in that order; junction bases with no gene match: 12. Germline CDR1 reads SGHTA; CDR2 reads FQGNSA. The CDR3 DNA reads as TGTGCCAGCAGCTTATATTACTCCGGGACTAGCGTCAACAATGAGCAGTTCTTC. Amino acids: CASSLYYSGTSVNNEQFF.

The V and J genes are TRBV9 and TRBJ1-2; 9 nucleotides match TRBD1. Germline V gene sequence: CDR1 SGDLS, CDR2 YYNGEE. V dropped 3 bases and J dropped 8; count of bases not matched to a gene: 5. CDR3 length: 13 residues. CDR3: CASSDGQGIGYTF. The CDR3, as DNA: TGTGCCAGCAGCGACGGACAGGGGATCGGCTACACCTTC.

The rearrangement uses TRBV10-2 and TRBJ2-3, with D maybe TRBD2 (5 bases). The CDR3 runs to 14 residues. Looked up from germline, CDR1 is WSHSY and CDR2 is SAAADI. V was clipped by 7 bases and J by 3 bases, with 14 bases between them. In DNA form, the CDR3 reads TGCGCCAGCATACCGTCGGGGTGGACAGATACGCAGTATTTT. This sequence encodes CASIPSGWTDTQYF.

The V gene is TRBV7-3, the J gene TRBJ2-2, with 7 bases fitting TRBD1. The CDR3 loop spans 16 amino acids. J lost 6 bases, V lost 6 bases, and 13 bases had no gene match. From germline, CDR1 is SGHTA and CDR2 FQGTGA. The CDR3 spells CASSRPRGNEPGELFF. In DNA form, the CDR3 reads TGTGCCAGCAGTCGTCCCAGGGGGAACGAACCCGGGGAGCTGTTTTTT.

The CDR3 sequence: CASSQADTDYQPQHF. CDR3 sequence (DNA): TGTGCCAGCAGCCAAGCCGACACAGATTATCAGCCCCAGCATTTT. V gene TRBV4-2 combines with J gene TRBJ1-5; D unresolved. The CDR3 runs 15 residues. The V end lost 1 base, the J end lost 5 bases, and 12 bases lay between the germline ends. Germline CDR1 is LGHNA and CDR2 is YNFKEQ.

The CDR3 spells CASSLTGTLYEQYF. DNA of the CDR3: TGTGCCAGCAGCCTGACAGGGACCCTGTACGAGCAGTACTTC. This chain connects TRBV5-5 to TRBJ2-7, with 7 bases matching TRBD1. In germline, CDR1 is SGHKS, CDR2 YYEKEE (reference sequence). CDR3 size: 14 residues. The trim removed 4 bases at V and 4 bases at J, leaving 8 bases unmatched.